This T cell receptor (beta chain) appears in the sequencing data of a study of T-cell memory formation after mild COVID-19. Study-wide results and limits: Contracting clones from day 15 to 85 showed balanced CD4/CD8; later expanders favored CD4+. The authors left the SARS-CoV-2 specificity of second-wave clones peaking on day 37 unconfirmed.

This clonotype showed up just once. What it binds is not known. 5'RACE primed at constant segments yielded TCR alpha and TCR beta cDNA libraries bearing sample barcodes and UMIs. Using its own MiXCR run on the 5' RACE reads, TCRdb lists one record per CDR3 protein. The repertoire holds 500,000 to 550,000 distinct CDR3 sequences, with roughly 22% as singletons. CDR1 SGHAT and CDR2 FQNNGV come from the germline V gene. The CDR3 contains 14 residues. The V gene lost 8 bases and the J gene lost 8 bases, with 19 bases spanning the gap. The TCR originated in an adult woman who had mild COVID-19 (a few samples of this study predate the infection). Cell type and time point are not known. The J gene is TRBJ2-1, the V gene TRBV11-2; perhaps TRBD2 as D (7 bases). Sequenced material: PBMCs or a T cell subset sorted from them (not recorded which). In DNA, the CDR3 is TGTGCCAGCGACAGGTTCGCGGGAGAGGATGAGCAGTTCTTC. Translating gives CASDRFAGEDEQFF.